This is a list of T cell receptor beta chains from one sample in a study of T cell responses to AZD1222 COVID-19 vaccine. Sequencing was performed with immunoSEQ multiplex PCR; in TCRdb, only in-frame clones are kept and a portion is missing. The sample consists of around 99,000 clones, about 90% of them appearing once. The sample was peripheral blood, taken on day 0 of AZD1222 vaccination. These TCRs come from an adult in good health. Each CDR3 is given with its conserved first and last residue. A D gene is named only where the DNA matches it firmly. Clone size appears in some rows only: once, few, many, or a class for an expanded clone.

>14|NA|TRBV27|TRBD2|TRBJ2-1
CASGPGGLLNEQFF
TGTGCCAGCGGGCCGGGGGGGCTGTTAAATGAGCAGTTCTTC
>13|once|TRBV11-2|NA|TRBJ1-2
CASSSPANYGYTF
TGTGCCAGCAGCTCGCCCGCCAATTATGGCTACACCTTC
>14|NA|TRBV15|NA|TRBJ1-4
CATSKMGGNEKLFF
TGTGCCACCAGCAAAATGGGAGGGAATGAAAAACTGTTTTTT
>13|NA|TRBV27|NA|TRBJ1-6
CASSLLQGSPLHF
TGTGCCAGCAGTTTACTCCAGGGTTCACCCCTCCACTTT
>14|NA|TRBV6-1|NA|TRBJ2-1
CASSEASRVHEQFF
TGTGCCAGCAGTGAAGCCTCCAGGGTCCATGAGCAGTTCTTC
>15|once|TRBV18|TRBD1|TRBJ2-1
CASSPGDSLYNEQFF
TGTGCCAGCTCACCAGGGGACAGTCTATACAATGAGCAGTTCTTC
>15|NA|TRBV6-5|NA|TRBJ1-1
CASIPARDGDTEAFF
TGTGCCAGCATCCCGGCCAGGGATGGGGACACTGAAGCTTTCTTT
>11|NA|TRBV7-2|NA|TRBJ2-5
CASSPQETQYF
TGTGCCAGCAGCCCCCAAGAGACCCAGTACTTC
>14|NA|TRBV5-4|TRBD2|TRBJ2-5
CASSFSGGEETQYF
TGTGCCAGCAGCTTCAGCGGGGGGGAAGAGACCCAGTACTTC
>15|NA|TRBV7-2|TRBD1|TRBJ1-6
CASSLGRTGASPLHF
TGTGCCAGCAGCTTAGGTCGGACAGGGGCTTCACCCCTCCACTTT
>14|NA|TRBV25-1|TRBD1|TRBJ2-1
CASMGTGIYNEQFF
TGTGCCAGCATGGGGACAGGGATCTACAATGAGCAGTTCTTC
>15|NA|TRBV5-4|NA|TRBJ2-7
CASSGEVGGAREQYF
TGTGCCAGCAGCGGCGAAGTCGGGGGCGCGAGGGAGCAGTACTTC
>14|NA|TRBV7-2|TRBD1|TRBJ1-2
CASSRDRFNYGYTF
TGTGCCAGCAGCCGGGACAGGTTTAACTATGGCTACACCTTC
>17|NA|TRBV5-5|TRBD1|TRBJ2-7
CASSVGLGQGTYGEQYF
TGTGCCAGCAGCGTGGGGTTGGGACAGGGTACTTACGGGGAGCAGTACTTC
>15|NA|TRBV11-2|NA|TRBJ1-3
CASRMGEGGGNTIYF
TGTGCCAGCAGGATGGGCGAGGGGGGCGGAAACACCATATATTTT
>15|once|TRBV6-1|TRBD2|TRBJ2-5
CASSEFGLGQETQYF
TGTGCCAGCAGTGAATTTGGACTAGGGCAAGAGACCCAGTACTTC
>14|once|TRBV24-1|NA|TRBJ2-3
CATSDPRGTDTQYF
TGTGCCACCAGTGATCCCAGGGGCACAGATACGCAGTATTTT
>16|once|TRBV9|TRBD2|TRBJ2-2
CASSVSGGGPTGELFF
TGTGCCAGCAGCGTAAGCGGGGGGGGCCCGACCGGGGAGCTGTTTTTT
>20|NA|TRBV15|TRBD2|TRBJ2-2
CATSRAHATRLAGTTGELFF
TGTGCCACCAGCAGAGCCCACGCTACCAGACTAGCGGGGACCACCGGGGAGCTGTTTTTT
>14|NA|TRBV6-2/TRBV6-3|TRBD1|TRBJ1-2
CASSLPGTGYGYTF
TGTGCCAGCAGCCTACCCGGGACAGGGTATGGCTACACCTTC
>17|NA|TRBV4-3|NA|TRBJ1-1
CASSQDYPLSRGTEAFF
TGCGCCAGCAGCCAAGATTACCCACTTTCGAGGGGCACTGAAGCTTTCTTT
>13|NA|TRBV12-3/TRBV12-4|NA|TRBJ1-6
CASRQAGHSPLHF
TGTGCCAGCAGGCAAGCGGGACATTCACCCCTCCACTTT